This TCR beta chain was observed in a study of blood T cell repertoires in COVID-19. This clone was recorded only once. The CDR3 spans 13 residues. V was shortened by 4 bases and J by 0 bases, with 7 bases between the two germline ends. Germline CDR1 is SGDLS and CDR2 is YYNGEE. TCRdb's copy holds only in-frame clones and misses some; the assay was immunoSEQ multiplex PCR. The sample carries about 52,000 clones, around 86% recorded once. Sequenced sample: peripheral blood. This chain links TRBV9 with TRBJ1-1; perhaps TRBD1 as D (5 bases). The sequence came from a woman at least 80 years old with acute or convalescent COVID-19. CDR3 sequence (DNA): TGTGCCAGCAGCCCGGGGGTGAACACTGAAGCTTTCTTT. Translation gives CASSPGVNTEAFF.